Listed below are T cell receptor beta chains from one sample, sequenced in a study of shared clonotypes between healthy human individuals. Sequencing used immunoSEQ multiplex PCR; TCRdb keeps in-frame clones, though not all of them. In the table there are 2.3 million or so clones, 93% of which are singletons. Specimen: naive CD4+ T cells from PBMCs. The receptors shown here come from a man between 18 and 35 years old in good health. Some clones in this sample may be carry-over from other donors' samples. The CDR3 runs from the conserved cysteine through the conserved F or W. A D gene is named only where the DNA matches it firmly. For some rows the clone size is stated as once, few or many, or as a class when expanded; others skip it.

v_gene,abundance,j_gene,d_gene,CDR3nt,CDR3aa
TRBV5-1,-,TRBJ2-1,TRBD1,TGCGCCAGCAGCTTGGGCAGGGGGCCAGGGAATGAGCAGTTCTTC,CASSLGRGPGNEQFF
TRBV5-1,once,TRBJ1-1,TRBD1,TGCGCCAGCAGCTTGCCTTCGACAGGGAGGGCCGGGCCTAGAACTGAAGCTTTCTTT,CASSLPSTGRAGPRTEAFF
TRBV7-9,once,TRBJ1-1,-,TGTGCCAGCAGCTCCCCAGATGGGGCGACGAACACTGAAGCTTTCTTT,CASSSPDGATNTEAFF
TRBV7-2,once,TRBJ2-2,-,TGTGCCAGCAGCACTTCGCACACCGGGGAGCTGTTTTTT,CASSTSHTGELFF
TRBV5-4,-,TRBJ2-6,-,TGTGCCTTTCCCGAACAGGGAGGTGGTTCTGGGGCCAACGTCCTGACTTTC,CAFPEQGGGSGANVLTF
TRBV7-3,-,TRBJ1-1,-,TGTGCCAGCAGCTTATGGACGAACACTGAAGCTTTCTTT,CASSLWTNTEAFF
TRBV7-3,-,TRBJ2-2,-,TGTGCCAGCAGCTTAAGCCGGGGCGCGAACACCGGGGAGCTGTTTTTT,CASSLSRGANTGELFF
TRBV27,once,TRBJ2-7,TRBD2,TGTGCCAGCAGTTTATCCCCCCGACTAGCGGGAGGGCGAGGGGTCGAGCAGTACTTC,CASSLSPRLAGGRGVEQYF
TRBV7-2,-,TRBJ1-2,-,TGTGCCAGCAGCCCACAGGGTGACTATGGCTACACCTTC,CASSPQGDYGYTF
TRBV2,-,TRBJ1-2,-,TGTGCCAGCAGTGACAGTACAGGCAGGTACACGGGCTACACCTTC,CASSDSTGRYTGYTF
TRBV28,-,TRBJ1-2,-,TGTGCCAGCTATTTCGGCAGGATGGACACCGACTTCTATGGCTACACCTTC,CASYFGRMDTDFYGYTF
TRBV7-2,few,TRBJ1-1,-,TGTGCCAGCAGCTCGCACATGAACACTGAAGCTTTCTTT,CASSSHMNTEAFF
TRBV27,-,TRBJ2-2,TRBD1,TGTGCCAGTCCGGGACAGGGGTGTTTCGGGACCGGGGAGCTGTTTTTT,CASPGQGCFGTGELFF
TRBV29-1,-,TRBJ2-1,-,TGCAGCGTGGGGGGCTACAGGGGCACTGAGCAGTTCTTC,CSVGGYRGTEQFF
TRBV11-2,-,TRBJ1-4,-,TGTGCCAGCAGCTTCACGCGAGGGGGAGGCGAAAAACTGTTTTTT,CASSFTRGGGEKLFF
TRBV5-1,-,TRBJ1-1,TRBD1,TGCGCCAGCAGCTTGGGACAGGGGGTGAACACTGAAGCTTTCTTT,CASSLGQGVNTEAFF
TRBV5-1,-,TRBJ1-3,TRBD1,TGCGCCAGCAGCTTGGCGGGACAGGCGAGAGGAAACACCATATATTTT,CASSLAGQARGNTIYF
TRBV18,-,TRBJ2-7,-,TGTGCCAGCTCACCACCGGGCCAGCTGGGGGCTTACGAGCAGTACTTC,CASSPPGQLGAYEQYF
TRBV5-1,-,TRBJ1-2,-,TGCGCCAGCAGCTTGGTTCGCAGGGACTATGGCTACACCTTC,CASSLVRRDYGYTF
TRBV19,-,TRBJ2-1,-,TGTGCCAGTAGTCCCGCAGCGGGCTCCTACAATGAGCAGTTCTTC,CASSPAAGSYNEQFF
TRBV5-6,-,TRBJ2-1,-,TGTGCCAGCAGCCGGAAAGGGGCGGCCTACAATGAGCAGTTCTTC,CASSRKGAAYNEQFF
TRBV6-5,-,TRBJ2-1,-,TGTGCCAGCAGTTACGTGGATAGCTCCTACAATGAGCAGTTCTTC,CASSYVDSSYNEQFF
TRBV7-2,-,TRBJ2-5,-,TGTGCCAGCAGCTCGCCCCCTAAAGAGACCCAGTACTTC,CASSSPPKETQYF
TRBV19,-,TRBJ2-1,TRBD2,TGTGCCAGTAGAGAAATAGCGGGAACGGGTGAGCAGTTCTTC,CASREIAGTGEQFF
TRBV10-3,-,TRBJ2-3,TRBD2,TGTGCCATCGGGGGGACTAGCGGGAGGGAGACAGATACGCAGTATTTT,CAIGGTSGRETDTQYF
TRBV28,-,TRBJ1-4,-,TGTGCCAGCACCTTAGGTCAGGGTCGGGAAAAACTGTTTTTT,CASTLGQGREKLFF
TRBV30,-,TRBJ1-1,TRBD1,TGTGCCGTCAGGGGGGAGGTTGAAGCTTTCTTT,CAVRGEVEAFF
TRBV30,few,TRBJ2-2,-,TGTGCCTGGAGTGTACTGAACACCGGGGAGCTGTTTTTT,CAWSVLNTGELFF
TRBV5-6,-,TRBJ2-3,TRBD1,TGTGCCAGCAGCTTGTTGGGGACAGGGGAGACAGATACGCAGTATTTT,CASSLLGTGETDTQYF
TRBV5-6,-,TRBJ2-7,TRBD2,TGTGCCAGCAGCCCTGGCGGGCGGGAGGGCGGCTACGAGCAGTACTTC,CASSPGGREGGYEQYF
TRBV6-1,-,TRBJ2-3,-,TGTGCCAGCACCACAACGTACGGGAGCACAGATACGCAGTATTTT,CASTTTYGSTDTQYF
TRBV19,-,TRBJ1-2,-,TGTGCCACCGAAACAGCGACGTCTAACTATGGCTACACCTTC,CATETATSNYGYTF
TRBV7-9,-,TRBJ1-2,TRBD1,TGTGCCAGCAGCTTACCTCAGGGGGTTGGCTACACCTTC,CASSLPQGVGYTF
TRBV7-8,-,TRBJ1-1,TRBD1,TGTGCCAGCAGCTTAAGTAGTGGAGGGACAGTGAACACTGAAGCTTTCTTT,CASSLSSGGTVNTEAFF
TRBV28,-,TRBJ2-2,TRBD2,TGTGCCAGCAGTTACGACTTCTTGAGCGGGAGGGCCATCGGGGAGCTGTTTTTT,CASSYDFLSGRAIGELFF
TRBV7-2,-,TRBJ2-7,-,TGTGCCAGCAGCTTACGAATCGCGGGGTTCTACGAGCAGTACTTC,CASSLRIAGFYEQYF
TRBV29-1,-,TRBJ2-7,TRBD2,TGCAGCGCCGGGACTAGCGTTACCTACGAGCAGTACTTC,CSAGTSVTYEQYF
TRBV4-1,-,TRBJ1-2,-,TGCGCCAGCAGCCAAGAGTTTACCGGGACCTTCTATGGCTACACCTTC,CASSQEFTGTFYGYTF
TRBV27,-,TRBJ2-6,TRBD1,TGTGCCAGCAGTTGGACAGGGGCTGCGGCCAACGTCCTGACTTTC,CASSWTGAAANVLTF
TRBV9,-,TRBJ1-2,-,TGTGCCAGCAGCGTAGCTACAGGGAACTATGGCTACACCTTC,CASSVATGNYGYTF